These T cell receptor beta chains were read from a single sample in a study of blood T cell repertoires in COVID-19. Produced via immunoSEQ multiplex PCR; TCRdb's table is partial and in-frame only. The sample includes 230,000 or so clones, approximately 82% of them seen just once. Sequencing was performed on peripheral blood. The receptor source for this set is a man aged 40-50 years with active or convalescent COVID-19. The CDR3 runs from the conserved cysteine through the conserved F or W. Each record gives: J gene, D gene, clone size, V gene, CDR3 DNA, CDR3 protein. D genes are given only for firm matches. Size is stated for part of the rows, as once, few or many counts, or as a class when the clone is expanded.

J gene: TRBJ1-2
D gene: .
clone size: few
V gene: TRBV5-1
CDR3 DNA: TGCGCCAGCAGCTCACAAGCAGACGGGGTAGATGGCTACACCTTC
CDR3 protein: CASSSQADGVDGYTF

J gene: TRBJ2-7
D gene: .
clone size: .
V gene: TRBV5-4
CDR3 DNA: TGTGCCAGCAGCTTTACAGGGTTATACGAGCAGTACTTC
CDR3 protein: CASSFTGLYEQYF

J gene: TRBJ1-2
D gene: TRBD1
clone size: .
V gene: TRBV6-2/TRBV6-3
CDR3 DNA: TGTGCCAGCAGTTACGACTTCTTTATGACAGGGAACTATGGCTACACCTTC
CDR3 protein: CASSYDFFMTGNYGYTF

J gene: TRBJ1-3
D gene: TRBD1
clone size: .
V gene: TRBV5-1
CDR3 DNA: TGCGCCAGCAGCTCCACAGGGGGTACTGGAAACACCATATATTTT
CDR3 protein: CASSSTGGTGNTIYF

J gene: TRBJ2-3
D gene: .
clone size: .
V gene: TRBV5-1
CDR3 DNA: TGCGCCAGCAGCCCTCCAGCGGGCATGGGGAGCACAGATACGCAGTATTTT
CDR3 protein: CASSPPAGMGSTDTQYF

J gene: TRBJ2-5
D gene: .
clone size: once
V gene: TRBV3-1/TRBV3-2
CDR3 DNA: TGTGCCAGCAGCCAAAAGCCCCTAGGCGAGGGGACCCAGTACTTC
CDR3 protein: CASSQKPLGEGTQYF

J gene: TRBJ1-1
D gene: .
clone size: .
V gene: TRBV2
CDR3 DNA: TGTGCCAGCAATCAGTTGTTAAACACTGAAGCTTTCTTT
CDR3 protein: CASNQLLNTEAFF

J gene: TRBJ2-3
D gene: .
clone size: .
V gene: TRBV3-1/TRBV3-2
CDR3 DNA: TGTGCCAGCAGCCAAGATCTGTCGGGAATTACAGATACGCAGTATTTT
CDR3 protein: CASSQDLSGITDTQYF

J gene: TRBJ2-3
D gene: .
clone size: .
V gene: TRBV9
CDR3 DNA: TGTGCCAGCAGCTCCCCCGGCACAGATACGCAGTATTTT
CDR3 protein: CASSSPGTDTQYF

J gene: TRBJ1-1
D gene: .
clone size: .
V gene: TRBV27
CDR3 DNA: TGTGCCAGCAGTCCTCACCTGACAGTGAACACTGAAGCTTTCTTT
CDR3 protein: CASSPHLTVNTEAFF

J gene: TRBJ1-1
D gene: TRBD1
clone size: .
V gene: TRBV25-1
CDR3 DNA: TGTGCCAGCAGTGGACGCCCAGGGGGCAAAAACACTGAAGCTTTCTTT
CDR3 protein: CASSGRPGGKNTEAFF

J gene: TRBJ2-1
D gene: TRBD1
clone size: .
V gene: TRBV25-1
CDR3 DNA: TGTGCCAGCAGTGAGGACGGGACAGATTACAATGAGCAGTTCTTC
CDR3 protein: CASSEDGTDYNEQFF

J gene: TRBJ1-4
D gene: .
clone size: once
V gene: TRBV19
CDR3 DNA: TGTGCCAGTAACCTGGGCAGGGATGAAAAACTGTTTTTT
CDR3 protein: CASNLGRDEKLFF

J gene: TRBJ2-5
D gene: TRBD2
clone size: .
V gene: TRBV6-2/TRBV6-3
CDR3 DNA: TGTGCCAGCAGTCCGGGACTAGTTCAAGAGACCCAGTACTTC
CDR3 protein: CASSPGLVQETQYF

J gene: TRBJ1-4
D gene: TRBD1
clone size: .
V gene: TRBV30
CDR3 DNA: TGTGCCTGCCACCGGACAGGGGGAAATGAAAAACTGTTTTTT
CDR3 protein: CACHRTGGNEKLFF